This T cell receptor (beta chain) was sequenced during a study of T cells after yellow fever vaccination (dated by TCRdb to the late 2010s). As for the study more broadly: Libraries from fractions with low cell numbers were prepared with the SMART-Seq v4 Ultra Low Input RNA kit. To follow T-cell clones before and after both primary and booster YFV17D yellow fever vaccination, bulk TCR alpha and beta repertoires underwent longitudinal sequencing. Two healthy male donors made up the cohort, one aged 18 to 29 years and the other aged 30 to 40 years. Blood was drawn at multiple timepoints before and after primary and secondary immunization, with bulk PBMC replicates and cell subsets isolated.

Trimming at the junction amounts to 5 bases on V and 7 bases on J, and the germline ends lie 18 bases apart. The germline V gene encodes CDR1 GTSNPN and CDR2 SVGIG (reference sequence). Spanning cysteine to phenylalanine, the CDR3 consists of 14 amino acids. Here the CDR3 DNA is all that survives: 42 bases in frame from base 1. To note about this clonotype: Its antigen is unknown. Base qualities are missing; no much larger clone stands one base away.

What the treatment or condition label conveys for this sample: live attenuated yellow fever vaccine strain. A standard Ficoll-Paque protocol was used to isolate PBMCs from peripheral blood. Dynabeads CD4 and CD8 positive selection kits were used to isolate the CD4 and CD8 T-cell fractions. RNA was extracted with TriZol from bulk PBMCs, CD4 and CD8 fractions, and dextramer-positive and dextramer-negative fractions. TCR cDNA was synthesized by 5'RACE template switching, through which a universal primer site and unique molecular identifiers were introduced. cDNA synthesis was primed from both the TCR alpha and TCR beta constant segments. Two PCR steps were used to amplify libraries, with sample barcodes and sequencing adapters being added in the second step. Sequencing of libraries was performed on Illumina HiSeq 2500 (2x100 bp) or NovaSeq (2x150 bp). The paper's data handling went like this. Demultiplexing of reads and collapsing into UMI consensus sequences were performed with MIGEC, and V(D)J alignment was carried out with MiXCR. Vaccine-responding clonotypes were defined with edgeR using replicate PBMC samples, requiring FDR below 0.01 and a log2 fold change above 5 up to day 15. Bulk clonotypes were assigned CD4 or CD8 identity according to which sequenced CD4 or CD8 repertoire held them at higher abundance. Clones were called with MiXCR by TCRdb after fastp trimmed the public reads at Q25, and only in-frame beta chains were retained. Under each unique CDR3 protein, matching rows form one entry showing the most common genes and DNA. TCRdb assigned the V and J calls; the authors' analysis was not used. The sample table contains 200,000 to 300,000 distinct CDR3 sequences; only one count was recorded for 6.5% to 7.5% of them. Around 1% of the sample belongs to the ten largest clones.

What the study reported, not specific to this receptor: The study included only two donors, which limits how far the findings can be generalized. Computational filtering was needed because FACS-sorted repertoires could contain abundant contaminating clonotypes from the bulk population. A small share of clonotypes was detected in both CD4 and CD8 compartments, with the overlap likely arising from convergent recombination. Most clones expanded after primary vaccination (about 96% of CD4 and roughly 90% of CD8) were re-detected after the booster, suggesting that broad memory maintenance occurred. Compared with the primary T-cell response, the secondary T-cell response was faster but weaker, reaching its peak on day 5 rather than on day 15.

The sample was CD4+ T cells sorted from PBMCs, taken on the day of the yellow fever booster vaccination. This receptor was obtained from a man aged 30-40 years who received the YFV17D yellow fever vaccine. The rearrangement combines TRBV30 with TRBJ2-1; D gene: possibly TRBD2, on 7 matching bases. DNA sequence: TGTGCCTGGGGAAGGGGGGGGAGTTCAAATGAGCAGTTCTTC. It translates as CAWGRGGSSNEQFF.